The 24 T cell receptor beta chains given below trace back to one sample, sequenced in a study of blood T cell repertoires in COVID-19. Profiling relied on immunoSEQ multiplex PCR, and the TCRdb table lists in-frame clones only, not all of them. The profile covers some 29,000 clones, with around 90% appearing a single time and roughly 2.6% taken by the ten largest. What was sequenced was peripheral blood. Every receptor here comes from a human donor in a cohort sampled during active COVID-19.

This clone was seen just once. CDR3 residues: CASSLAYGSGGSPLHF. The CDR3 DNA sequence: TGCGCCAGCAGCTTGGCGTACGGGAGTGGAGGTTCACCCCTCCACTTT. The gene calls are TRBV5-1 and TRBJ1-6; D not certain. There are 16 residues in the CDR3. The germline V gene encodes CDR1 SGHRS and CDR2 YFSETQ. Trimming took 0 bases from V and 9 from J, leaving 16 bases between them.

This chain's CDR3 is CASSPPRTSLLEQYF. The CDR3 region has the DNA TGTGCCAGCAGCCCCCCTAGGACTAGTCTCCTCGAGCAGTACTTC. The rearrangement links TRBV3-1 (or the pseudogene TRBV3-2) to TRBJ2-7, with 7 bases identical to TRBD2. The V segment lost 4 bases and the J segment 6 bases; nucleotides outside the gene matches: 12. The CDR3 length is 15 residues. Germline V gives CDR1 LGHDT, CDR2 YNNKEL (reference sequence).

The rearrangement uses TRBV28 and TRBJ2-2; the match to TRBD2 covers 8 bases. Germline assignment: CDR1 MDHEN and CDR2 SYDVKM. With V trimmed by 6 bases and J by 8 bases, 14 bases remained unmatched. The CDR3 extends over 16 amino acids. CDR3 coding DNA: TGTGCCAGCAGACCCTCGGGCGGGGGGTCATCTGGGGAGCTGTTTTTT. Translating gives CASRPSGGGSSGELFF.

This chain connects TRBV5-8 to TRBJ1-4; maybe TRBD1 (6 bases). The germline gives CDR1 SGHTS, CDR2 YDEGEE. Deletions cut 4 bases from V and 5 bases from J, with 15 bases between. This CDR3 spans 15 amino acids. The CDR3 DNA reads as TGTGCCAGCAGCCCCCCGGGGGGGCCCAATGAAAAACTGTTTTTT. This translates into CASSPPGGPNEKLFF.

V gene TRBV27 combines with J gene TRBJ1-5; 12 positions match TRBD1. CDR1 and CDR2 (germline): MNHEY, SMNVEV (reference sequence). With V trimmed by 6 bases and J by 9 bases, 12 bases remained unmatched. There are 16 residues in the CDR3. CDR3 nucleotides: TGTGCCAGCAGATTTTCCGGGACAGGGGGCTCTTCGCCCCAGCATTTT. It is translated as CASRFSGTGGSSPQHF.

This chain uses TRBV7-8 with TRBJ1-5; D uncertain. Trimming took 3 bases from V and 4 from J, leaving 10 bases between them. CDR1 is SGHVS and CDR2 is FQNEAQ in the germline V gene. CDR3 length: 14 residues. The CDR3 region is CASSLYSGNQPQHF. The CDR3 DNA reads TGTGCCAGCAGCTTGTATTCGGGTAATCAGCCCCAGCATTTT.

V is TRBV4-1 and J is TRBJ2-7; 8 nucleotides align to TRBD1. J lost 5 bases, V lost 4 bases, and 10 bases had no gene match. CDR3 length equals 15 residues. From germline, CDR1 is MGHRA and CDR2 YSYEKL. CDR3 amino acids: CASSPVDRGGNEQYF. CDR3 bases: TGCGCCAGCAGCCCCGTCGACAGGGGCGGGAACGAGCAGTACTTC.

V gene TRBV12-3 or TRBV12-4 combines with J gene TRBJ2-7; 8 bases agree with TRBD1. V trimming: 6 bases; J trimming: 7 bases; junction bases outside the gene matches: 8. This CDR3 comprises 13 residues. The CDR3 loop is CASREDRVREQYF. The CDR3 region has the DNA TGTGCCAGCAGGGAGGACAGGGTTAGGGAGCAGTACTTC.

The chain has TRBV4-2 and TRBJ1-5; D ambiguous. The germline V and J ends were trimmed by 0 bases and 6 bases, with 15 bases remaining between them. Looked up from germline, CDR1 is LGHNA and CDR2 is YNFKEQ. This CDR3 has 16 residues. This CDR3 is CASSQEAVIAGQPQHF. For the CDR3, the DNA is TGTGCCAGCAGCCAAGAAGCGGTAATAGCGGGTCAGCCCCAGCATTTT.

This sequence joins TRBV5-1 and TRBJ1-5; possible D gene TRBD1, 5 bases. CDR3 size: 16 residues. The ends were cut back, 0 bases at V and 1 base at J, with 11 bases in the middle. Germline V CDR1 and CDR2: SGHRS, YFSETQ. DNA for the CDR3: TGCGCCAGCAGCTTGGGCCCAGGGAACAGCAATCAGCCCCAGCATTTT. Translated: CASSLGPGNSNQPQHF.

This chain connects TRBV7-3 to TRBJ2-1; 7 positions match TRBD2. Germline lookup yields CDR1 SGHTA and CDR2 FQGTGA. The CDR3 is made up of 18 amino acids. Trimming cost V 5 bases and J 0 bases; bases outside gene matches: 13. The CDR3 coding sequence is TGTGCCAGCAGCGCTTCGCGGGGAGGGGACTACTCCTACAATGAGCAGTTCTTC. Translated: CASSASRGGDYSYNEQFF.

The V call is TRBV5-1, the J call TRBJ2-3; 13 bases match TRBD2. With 0 bases clipped from V and 4 bases from J, the junction kept 11 bases outside the gene matches. The CDR3 length is 19 residues. CDR1 is SGHRS, CDR2 YFSETQ, per germline. Here the CDR3 DNA reads TGCGCCAGCAGCTTGGCCCCTTTACTAGCGGGGGGGAGGGCAGATACGCAGTATTTT. Translated, it gives CASSLAPLLAGGRADTQYF. Full variable domain (outside the CDR3, taken from reference TRBV5-1 and TRBJ2-3): KAGVTQTPRYLIKTRGQQVTLSCSPISGHRSVSWYQQTPGQGLQFLFEYFSETQRNKGNFPGRFSGRQFSNSRSEMNVSTLELGDSALYLCASSLAPLLAGGRADTQYFGPGTRLTVL.

This clone showed up just a few times. This chain joins TRBV6-6 and TRBJ2-1; a possible D gene is TRBD2 (6 bases). Germline V gene data show CDR1 as MNHNY and CDR2 as SVGAGI (reference sequence). This CDR3 has 11 residues. This chain's CDR3 is CAAGPYNEQFF. The CDR3 nucleotides are TGTGCGGCGGGGCCCTACAATGAGCAGTTCTTC.

The chain is built from TRBV6-5 and TRBJ1-6, with no clear D. This CDR3 is 16 amino acids long. Trimming pared 3 bases from V and 8 bases from J, leaving 17 bases between. Germline CDR1 and CDR2: MNHEY and SVGAGI. CDR3 coding DNA: TGTGCCAGCAGTTATCGAAGGCCCCAGGAGGATTCACCCCTCCACTTT. Encoded protein: CASSYRRPQEDSPLHF.

The chain links TRBV10-3 to TRBJ2-3, with 8 bases that match TRBD2. J was trimmed by 2 bases and V by 0 bases; bases with no gene match: 7. The CDR3 is 17 residues long. CDR1 is ENHRY, CDR2 SYGVKD, per germline. Here the CDR3 reads CAISESYGGGHTDTQYF. CDR3 nucleotide sequence: TGTGCCATCAGTGAGTCGTATGGCGGGGGGCACACAGATACGCAGTATTTT.

In its sample, this clone was seen once. This chain joins TRBV7-3 and TRBJ2-1; D possibly corresponds to TRBD2 (6 bases). There are 16 residues in the CDR3. V was trimmed by 4 bases and J by 1 base, leaving 14 bases between them. Germline V lookup: CDR1 SGHTA, CDR2 FQGTGA. CDR3 nucleotides: TGTGCCAGCAGCTCCGGAGGGGCGGGGTCCTACAATGAGCAGTTCTTC. It encodes CASSSGGAGSYNEQFF.

This chain uses TRBV14 with TRBJ1-1; tentatively, D is TRBD1 (5 bases). V lost 1 base to trimming and J lost 4 bases, with 13 bases between them. The CDR3 is 15 amino acids. Looked up from germline, CDR1 is SGHDN and CDR2 is FVKESK. DNA for the CDR3: TGTGCCAGCAGCCAAGCATTGTCAGGGTTCACTGAAGCTTTCTTT. This translates into CASSQALSGFTEAFF.

V is TRBV18 and J is TRBJ2-3; 9 bases align to TRBD2. The CDR3 covers 15 residues. Germline values: CDR1 KGHSH, CDR2 LQKENI. Trimming removed 3 bases from V and 4 bases from J; junction bases left unmatched: 5. CDR3 sequence (DNA): TGTGCCAGCTCACCGCGGGGGGGGTCGGCAGATACGCAGTATTTT. Translation: CASSPRGGSADTQYF.

The genes are TRBV6-5 and TRBJ1-3, with D unresolved. CDR1 is MNHEY, CDR2 SVGAGI, per germline. Trimming removed 5 bases from V and 2 bases from J, with 13 bases in between. The CDR3 is 15 residues long. The chain's CDR3 is CASSPLEGAGNTIYF. The DNA of the CDR3 is TGTGCCAGCAGTCCTCTTGAAGGAGCTGGAAACACCATATATTTT.

V is TRBV2 and J is TRBJ1-3, with 10 bases fitting TRBD1. Germline V gene lookup returns CDR1 SNHLY and CDR2 FYNNEI. This CDR3 contains 17 residues. J gave up 3 bases and V 6 bases, and 11 bases lay outside the gene matches. This CDR3 reads CASSTRGGQGYGNTIYF. CDR3 in DNA: TGTGCCAGCAGCACCCGGGGGGGACAGGGGTATGGAAACACCATATATTTT.

A single count supports this clone. The chain employs TRBV5-1 and TRBJ2-3; maybe TRBD1 (5 bases). The CDR3 is made up of 13 amino acids. Per the germline V gene, CDR1 is SGHRS and CDR2 is YFSETQ. Trimming left V 0 bases short and J 4 bases short, with 6 bases between. CDR3 amino acids: CASSLAGSDTQYF. CDR3 in DNA: TGCGCCAGCAGCTTGGCAGGGTCAGATACGCAGTATTTT.

V gene TRBV9 combines with J gene TRBJ2-5; TRBD1 agrees at 11 bases. CDR3 size: 17 residues. Germline V gene lookup returns CDR1 SGDLS and CDR2 YYNGEE. V was pared by 1 base and J by 5 bases, with 10 bases of the junction left unmatched. The CDR3 DNA reads as TGTGCCAGCAGCGTATCAGGACAGGGGGCTCTGTGGGAGACCCAGTACTTC. Translating it yields CASSVSGQGALWETQYF.

This sequence joins TRBV19 and TRBJ1-5, with a tentative D call TRBD1 (5 bases). Germline V gene sequence: CDR1 LNHDA, CDR2 SQIVND (reference sequence). This CDR3 comprises 15 residues. The V gene lost 7 bases and the J gene lost 2 bases, with 15 bases spanning the gap. Written as DNA, the CDR3 is TGTGCCAGTACTATGGGGGGGTTCGGCAATCAGCCCCAGCATTTT. Its protein is CASTMGGFGNQPQHF.

This clone was observed a handful of times. The chain carries TRBV6-5 and TRBJ1-1; the D gene is possibly TRBD1 (5 bases). V was clipped by 0 bases and J by 12 bases, with 8 bases between them. The CDR3 runs 11 residues. Germline CDR1 and CDR2: MNHEY and SVGAGI. The DNA of the CDR3 is TGTGCCAGCAGTTACTCGCAGGGTACTTTCTTT. It codes for CASSYSQGTFF.